What follows are 20 T cell receptor beta chains derived from one specimen sequenced in a study of cytomegalovirus exposure and HLA in healthy donors. Assay: immunoSEQ multiplex PCR; the TCRdb copy retains only in-frame clones and omits some. This table holds around 200,000 clones, around 82% found once. The sequencing input was PBMCs. Receptors originate from a woman aged 18 to 35 in good health and CMV-seropositive.

This clone has only one observation. CDR3 nucleotides: TGCGCCAGCAGCCAAGACCGCCCTGGGGGCCGCCCAAGCGAGCAGTTCTTC. This gives the protein CASSQDRPGGRPSEQFF. The rearrangement joins TRBV4-3 to TRBJ2-1; a possible D gene is TRBD1 (6 bases). Germline values: CDR1 LGHNA, CDR2 YSLEER. The CDR3 is 17 amino acids. The V end lost 0 bases, the J end lost 10 bases, and 22 bases lay between the germline ends.

J is TRBJ2-7 and V is TRBV7-6; TRBD1 matches 11 bases. The ends lost 8 bases at V and 5 bases at J; junction bases unmatched: 2. This CDR3 is 12 amino acids long. Looked up from germline, CDR1 is SGHVS and CDR2 is FNYEAQ. The CDR3 loop reads CASGQGAHEQYF. CDR3 DNA: TGTGCCAGCGGACAGGGGGCCCACGAGCAGTACTTC. The whole variable domain, filled in from reference TRBV7-6 and TRBJ2-7, reads GAGVSQSPRYKVTKRGQDVALRCDPISGHVSLYWYRQALGQGPEFLTYFNYEAQQDKSGLPNDRFSAERPEGSISTLTIQRTEQRDSAMYRCASGQGAHEQYFGPGTRLTVT.

In this sample, this clone turned up many times. The chain joins TRBV6-4 to TRBJ2-2; D is uncertain. V lost 2 bases and J 4 bases, leaving 5 bases between the germline ends. Germline V gives CDR1 MRHNA, CDR2 SNTAGT. The CDR3 length is 13 residues. The CDR3 nucleotides read TGTGCCAGCAGTGACACGGGCACCGGGGAGCTGTTTTTT. It codes for CASSDTGTGELFF.

V and J are TRBV9 and TRBJ2-2; D remains unclear. The V gene's germline CDR1 is SGDLS and CDR2 YYNGEE. Trimming removed 3 bases from V and 2 bases from J, with 5 bases in between. The CDR3 totals 13 residues. The CDR3 loop reads CASSDQNTGELFF. The CDR3 DNA follows: TGTGCCAGCAGCGATCAAAACACCGGGGAGCTGTTTTTT.

This clone was counted a single time. The chain recombines TRBV2 with TRBJ2-7; 9 nucleotides align to TRBD2. Unmatched junction bases numbered 5, after V lost 6 bases and J lost 5 bases. The CDR3 spans 13 residues. The V gene's germline CDR1 is SNHLY and CDR2 FYNNEI. CDR3 residues: CASRPGLAHEQYF. The CDR3 nucleotides are TGTGCCAGCAGGCCGGGACTAGCCCACGAGCAGTACTTC.

This chain links TRBV6-5 with TRBJ1-1; D is undetermined. This CDR3 comprises 12 residues. Germline V gene sequence: CDR1 MNHEY, CDR2 SVGAGI. V lost 4 bases and J lost 5, with 8 bases in between. The chain's CDR3 is CASSFAGTEAFF. DNA of the CDR3: TGTGCCAGCAGTTTCGCGGGTACTGAAGCTTTCTTT.

The chain uses TRBV6-5 and TRBJ2-7, with D possibly TRBD1 on 6 matching bases. The CDR3 has 14 amino acids. Trimming cost V 0 bases and J 11 bases, with 17 bases left between them. Germline lookup yields CDR1 MNHEY and CDR2 SVGAGI. The CDR3 sequence: CASSYSPWDTLEYF. The DNA for the CDR3 is TGTGCCAGCAGTTACTCTCCGTGGGACACCCTTGAGTACTTC.

The rearrangement joins TRBV27 to TRBJ2-1; 7 nucleotides agree with TRBD2. This CDR3 contains 13 residues. Germline V gives CDR1 MNHEY, CDR2 SMNVEV (reference sequence). V was pared by 7 bases and J by 6 bases, with 6 bases of the junction left unmatched. CDR3 protein: CASIPWGGNEQFF. DNA of the CDR3: TGTGCCAGCATTCCATGGGGGGGCAATGAGCAGTTCTTC.

The chain links TRBV18 to TRBJ2-5; a weak D match, TRBD2 (5 bases). V was shortened by 1 base and J by 5 bases, with 14 bases between the two germline ends. The CDR3 length is 15 residues. Germline lookup yields CDR1 KGHSH and CDR2 LQKENI. DNA of the CDR3: TGTGCCAGCTCACCACGACGGAGCGGCTTCGAGACCCAGTACTTC. Amino acids: CASSPRRSGFETQYF.

The rearrangement uses TRBV18 and TRBJ2-7, with 9 bases matching TRBD1. The germline CDR1 and CDR2 sequences are KGHSH and LQKENI. J gave up 6 bases and V 3 bases, and 0 bases lay outside the gene matches. The CDR3 extends over 12 amino acids. The CDR3 nucleotides read TGTGCCAGCTCACCGGGACAGGGCGAGCAGTACTTC. Residues: CASSPGQGEQYF.

The chain carries TRBV27 and TRBJ1-2, with D perhaps matching TRBD1 (6 bases). The CDR3 loop spans 16 amino acids. The V gene's germline CDR1 is MNHEY and CDR2 SMNVEV (reference sequence). V lost 6 bases to trimming and J lost 4 bases, with 21 bases between them. CDR3 sequence: CASSPYTGGRLYGYTF. The CDR3 DNA follows: TGTGCCAGCAGCCCCTACACGGGGGGGCGCCTCTATGGCTACACCTTC.

The V gene is TRBV6-1, the J gene TRBJ2-1; 12 nucleotides align to TRBD2. CDR3 length equals 19 residues. The germline V gene has CDR1 MNHNS and CDR2 SASEGT. V shed 2 bases and J 6 bases; nucleotides not matched to a gene: 14. CDR3 loop: CASSERSWILTSGGNEQFF. As DNA, the CDR3 is TGTGCCAGCAGTGAAAGGTCTTGGATTTTGACTAGCGGGGGCAATGAGCAGTTCTTC.

The rearrangement uses TRBV25-1 and TRBJ1-4; D perhaps matches TRBD1 (6 bases). With 2 bases removed from V and 3 bases from J, the gap between germline ends came to 10 bases. The CDR3 has 15 amino acids. The germline CDR1 and CDR2 sequences are MGHDK and SYGVNS. CDR3 loop: CASSEPRGANEKLFF. The CDR3 DNA follows: TGTGCCAGCAGTGAACCCAGGGGAGCTAATGAAAAACTGTTTTTT.

The chain couples TRBV4-2 to TRBJ2-3; 8 bases line up with TRBD2. J lost 4 bases, V lost 2 bases, and 17 bases had no gene match. The CDR3 consists of 19 residues. Germline CDR1 and CDR2: LGHNA and YNFKEQ. DNA for the CDR3: TGTGCCAGCAGCCAACCGACTGGCCCGGGACTAGGGGTATCAGATACGCAGTATTTT. Translating it yields CASSQPTGPGLGVSDTQYF.

This clone was seen a handful of times. The chain employs TRBV11-2 and TRBJ1-6; weak D call: TRBD1 (6 bases). V dropped 1 base and J dropped 13 bases, with 14 bases sitting between them. CDR1 and CDR2 (germline): SGHAT, FQNNGV. The CDR3 consists of 14 residues. CDR3 coding DNA: TGTGCCAGCAGCTTAGGAAACAGGGCGGAGCCCCTCCACTTT. Amino acids: CASSLGNRAEPLHF.

The gene calls are TRBV6-1 and TRBJ2-3; 11 nucleotides match TRBD2. The germline V gene encodes CDR1 MNHNS and CDR2 SASEGT. The CDR3 has 15 amino acids. The trim removed 5 bases at V and 1 base at J, leaving 2 bases unmatched. The chain's CDR3 is CASSPLAGGTDTQYF. For the CDR3, the DNA is TGTGCCAGCAGTCCACTAGCGGGAGGCACAGATACGCAGTATTTT.

The J gene is TRBJ1-2, the V gene TRBV9; perhaps TRBD1 as D (6 bases). CDR3 length: 15 amino acids. Trimming shortened V by 0 bases and J by 1 base, and 10 bases separated the two germline ends. The germline CDR1 and CDR2 sequences are SGDLS and YYNGEE. CDR3 in amino acids: CASSVGAGDNYGYTF. In DNA, the CDR3 is TGTGCCAGCAGCGTAGGAGCAGGGGATAACTATGGCTACACCTTC.

This clone was detected once. This chain joins TRBV5-1 and TRBJ1-2; no clear D. V lost 0 bases and J lost 4, with 7 bases in between. Germline V gene lookup returns CDR1 SGHRS and CDR2 YFSETQ. This CDR3 spans 13 amino acids. This CDR3 is CASSLDSVYGYTF. CDR3 DNA sequence: TGCGCCAGCAGCTTGGATTCAGTCTATGGCTACACCTTC.

The chain carries TRBV5-1 and TRBJ2-1; 13 bases match TRBD2. CDR3 length: 17 amino acids. The V segment lost 0 bases and the J segment 6 bases; nucleotides outside the gene matches: 6. Germline lookup yields CDR1 SGHRS and CDR2 YFSETQ. The CDR3 DNA follows: TGCGCCAGCAGCTTGGGACTAGCGGGGGGCCTCTCCAATGAGCAGTTCTTC. It codes for CASSLGLAGGLSNEQFF. Full variable domain (missing parts from reference TRBV5-1 and TRBJ2-1): KAGVTQTPRYLIKTRGQQVTLSCSPISGHRSVSWYQQTPGQGLQFLFEYFSETQRNKGNFPGRFSGRQFSNSRSEMNVSTLELGDSALYLCASSLGLAGGLSNEQFFGPGTRLTVL.

The chain carries TRBV2 and TRBJ1-2; D perhaps matches TRBD1 (5 bases). This CDR3 has 16 amino acids. The ends were cut back, 0 bases at V and 1 base at J, with 12 bases in the middle. The V gene's germline CDR1 is SNHLY and CDR2 FYNNEI. The chain's CDR3 is CASSEAFYDSNYGYTF. Here the CDR3 DNA reads TGTGCCAGCAGTGAAGCTTTTTATGACAGTAACTATGGCTACACCTTC.